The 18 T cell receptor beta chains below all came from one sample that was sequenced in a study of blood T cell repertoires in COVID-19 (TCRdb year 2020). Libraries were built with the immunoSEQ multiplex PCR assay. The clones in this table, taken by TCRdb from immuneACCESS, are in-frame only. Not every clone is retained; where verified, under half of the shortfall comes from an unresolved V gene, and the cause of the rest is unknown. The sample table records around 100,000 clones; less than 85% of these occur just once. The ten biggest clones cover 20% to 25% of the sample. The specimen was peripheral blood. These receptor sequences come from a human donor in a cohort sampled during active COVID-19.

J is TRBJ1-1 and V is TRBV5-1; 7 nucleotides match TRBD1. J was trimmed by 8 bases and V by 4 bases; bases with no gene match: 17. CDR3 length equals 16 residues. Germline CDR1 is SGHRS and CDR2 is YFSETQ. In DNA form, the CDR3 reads TGCGCCAGCAGCCTTGACATGACAGGGACGGGAGGGGAAGCTTTCTTT. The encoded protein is CASSLDMTGTGGEAFF.

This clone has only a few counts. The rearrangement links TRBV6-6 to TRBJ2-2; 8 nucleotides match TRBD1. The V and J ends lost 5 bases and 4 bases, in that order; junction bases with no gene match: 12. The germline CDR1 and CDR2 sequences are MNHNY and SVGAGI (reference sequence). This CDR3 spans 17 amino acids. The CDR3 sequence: CASSPTRTGLITGELFF. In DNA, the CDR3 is TGTGCCAGCAGTCCCACTCGGACAGGGCTGATCACCGGGGAGCTGTTTTTT.

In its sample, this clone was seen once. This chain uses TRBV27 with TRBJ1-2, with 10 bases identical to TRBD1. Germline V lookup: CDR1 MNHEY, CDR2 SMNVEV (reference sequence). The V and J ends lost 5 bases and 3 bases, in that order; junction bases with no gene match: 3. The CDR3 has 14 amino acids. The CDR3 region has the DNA TGTGCCAGCAGTCGACAGGGGGCTGACTATGGCTACACCTTC. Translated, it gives CASSRQGADYGYTF.

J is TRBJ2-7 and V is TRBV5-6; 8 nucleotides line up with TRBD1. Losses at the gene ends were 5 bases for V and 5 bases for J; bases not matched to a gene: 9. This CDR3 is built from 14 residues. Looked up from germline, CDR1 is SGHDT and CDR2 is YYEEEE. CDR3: CASRPLRTGNEQYF. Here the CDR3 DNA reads TGTGCCAGCAGACCCCTTCGGACAGGGAACGAGCAGTACTTC.

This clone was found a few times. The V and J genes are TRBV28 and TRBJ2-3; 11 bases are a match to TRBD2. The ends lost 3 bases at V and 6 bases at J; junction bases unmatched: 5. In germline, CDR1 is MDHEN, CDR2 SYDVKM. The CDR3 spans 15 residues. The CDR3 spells CASSFQTSGIDTQYF. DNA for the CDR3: TGTGCCAGCAGTTTTCAGACTAGCGGGATCGATACGCAGTATTTT.

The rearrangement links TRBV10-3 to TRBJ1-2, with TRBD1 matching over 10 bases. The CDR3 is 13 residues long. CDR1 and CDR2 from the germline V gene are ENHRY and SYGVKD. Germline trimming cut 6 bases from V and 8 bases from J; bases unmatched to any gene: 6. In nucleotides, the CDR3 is TGTGCCATCAGCGTGGGGACAGGGGACGGCTACACCTTC. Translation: CAISVGTGDGYTF.

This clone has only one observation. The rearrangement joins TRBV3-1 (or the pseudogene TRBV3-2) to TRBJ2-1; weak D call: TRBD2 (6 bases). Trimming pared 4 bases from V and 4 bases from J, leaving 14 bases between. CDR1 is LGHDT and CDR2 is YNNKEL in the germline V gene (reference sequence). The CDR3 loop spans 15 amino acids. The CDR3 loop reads CASSPDGGEYNEQFF. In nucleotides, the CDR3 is TGTGCCAGCAGCCCGGATGGCGGGGAGTACAATGAGCAGTTCTTC.

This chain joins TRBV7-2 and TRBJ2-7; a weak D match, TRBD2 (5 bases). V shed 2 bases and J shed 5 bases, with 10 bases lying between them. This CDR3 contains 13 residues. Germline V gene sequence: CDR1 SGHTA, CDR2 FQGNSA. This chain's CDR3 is CASSLRGYDEQYF. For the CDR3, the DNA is TGTGCCAGCAGCTTACGAGGGTACGACGAGCAGTACTTC. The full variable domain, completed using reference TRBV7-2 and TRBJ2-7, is GAGVSQSPSNKVTEKGKDVELRCDPISGHTALYWYRQSLGQGLEFLIYFQGNSAPDKSGLPSDRFSAERTGGSVSTLTIQRTQQEDSAVYLCASSLRGYDEQYFGPGTRLTVT.

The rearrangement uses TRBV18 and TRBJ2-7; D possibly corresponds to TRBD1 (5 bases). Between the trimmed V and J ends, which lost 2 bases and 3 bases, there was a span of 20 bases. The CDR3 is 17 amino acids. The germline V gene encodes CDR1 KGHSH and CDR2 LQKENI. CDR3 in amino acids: CASSPVRVASSVYEQYF. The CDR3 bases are TGTGCCAGCTCACCAGTCAGGGTGGCTTCAAGCGTCTACGAGCAGTACTTC. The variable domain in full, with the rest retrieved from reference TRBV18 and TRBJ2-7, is NAGVMQNPRHLVRRRGQEARLRCSPMKGHSHVYWYRQLPEEGLKFMVYLQKENIIDESGMPKERFSAEFPKEGPSILRIQQVVRGDSAAYFCASSPVRVASSVYEQYFGPGTRLTVT.

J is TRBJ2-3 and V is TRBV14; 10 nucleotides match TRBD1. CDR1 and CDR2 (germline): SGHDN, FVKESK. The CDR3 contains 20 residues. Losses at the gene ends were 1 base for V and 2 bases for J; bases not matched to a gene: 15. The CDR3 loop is CASSQGSPMTGGTSTDTQYF. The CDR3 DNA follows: TGTGCCAGCAGCCAAGGGAGTCCGATGACAGGGGGCACCTCCACAGATACGCAGTATTTT.

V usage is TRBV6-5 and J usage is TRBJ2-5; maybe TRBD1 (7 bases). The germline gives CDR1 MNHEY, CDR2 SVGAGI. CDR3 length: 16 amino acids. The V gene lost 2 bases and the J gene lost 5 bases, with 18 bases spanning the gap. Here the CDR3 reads CASSYEGASVGETQYF. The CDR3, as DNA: TGTGCCAGCAGTTACGAGGGGGCTAGCGTCGGGGAGACCCAGTACTTC.

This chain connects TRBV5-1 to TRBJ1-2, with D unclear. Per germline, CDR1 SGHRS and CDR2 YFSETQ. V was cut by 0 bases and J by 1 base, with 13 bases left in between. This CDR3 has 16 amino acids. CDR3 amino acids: CASSLEWRANNYGYTF. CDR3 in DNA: TGCGCCAGCAGCTTGGAGTGGAGGGCGAATAACTATGGCTACACCTTC.

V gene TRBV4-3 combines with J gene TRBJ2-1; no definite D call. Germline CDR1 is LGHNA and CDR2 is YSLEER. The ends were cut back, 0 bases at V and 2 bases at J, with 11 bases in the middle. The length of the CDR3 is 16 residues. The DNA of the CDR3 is TGCGCCAGCAGCCAAGATTTAACAGTCACCTACAATGAGCAGTTCTTC. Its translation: CASSQDLTVTYNEQFF.

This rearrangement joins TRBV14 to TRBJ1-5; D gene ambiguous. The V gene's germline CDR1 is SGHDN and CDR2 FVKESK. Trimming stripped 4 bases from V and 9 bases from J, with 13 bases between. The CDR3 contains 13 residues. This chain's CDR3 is CASSPGGPMPQHF. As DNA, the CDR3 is TGTGCCAGCAGCCCTGGCGGGCCCATGCCCCAGCATTTT.

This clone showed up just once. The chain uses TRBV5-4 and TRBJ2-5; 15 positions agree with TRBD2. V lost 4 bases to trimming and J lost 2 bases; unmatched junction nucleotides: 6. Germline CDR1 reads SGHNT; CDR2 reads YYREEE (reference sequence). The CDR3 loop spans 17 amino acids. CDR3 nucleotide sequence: TGTGCCAGCAGCGGGGGACTAGCGGGAGGTAGACAAGAGACCCAGTACTTC. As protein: CASSGGLAGGRQETQYF.

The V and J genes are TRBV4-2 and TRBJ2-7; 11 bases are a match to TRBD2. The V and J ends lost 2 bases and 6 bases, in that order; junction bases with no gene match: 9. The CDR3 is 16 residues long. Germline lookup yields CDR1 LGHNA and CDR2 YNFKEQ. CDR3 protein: CASSQNLLAGVGEQYF. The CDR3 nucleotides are TGTGCCAGCAGCCAAAACCTACTAGCGGGAGTTGGCGAGCAGTACTTC.

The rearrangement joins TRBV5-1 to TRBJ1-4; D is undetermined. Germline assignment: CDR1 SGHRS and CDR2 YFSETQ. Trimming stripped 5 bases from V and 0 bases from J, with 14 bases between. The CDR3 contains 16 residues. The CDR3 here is CASRSGNPATNEKLFF. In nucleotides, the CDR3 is TGCGCCAGCAGGTCCGGGAACCCCGCAACTAATGAAAAACTGTTTTTT.

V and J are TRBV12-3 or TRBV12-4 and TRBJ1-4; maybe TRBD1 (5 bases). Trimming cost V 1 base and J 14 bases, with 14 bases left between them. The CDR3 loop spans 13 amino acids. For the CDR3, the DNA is TGTGCCAGCAGTTTAGGTACAGGTTATGGGCTGTTTTTT. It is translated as CASSLGTGYGLFF.